The clone carrying this T cell receptor (beta chain) was observed at least ten times. Its cognate antigen is unknown. By quantitative 5'-RACE with molecular barcodes, the TCR beta libraries were made. TCRdb reprocessed the 5' RACE reads with MiXCR, giving one entry per CDR3 protein. This table has roughly 250,000 distinct CDR3 sequences, about 10% appearing once. CDR3 length equals 17 residues. V was clipped by 3 bases and J by 1 base; unmatched bases: 7. The sample belongs to a study of CD8 T cells in ankylosing spondylitis. Overall study findings and caveats: In synovial fluid and blood from reactive arthritis, some motif variants were previously reported. Typical of ankylosing spondylitis blood, it appeared, was a TCR beta motif of fewer than ten highly homologous variants.

Source material: blood, either unsorted or a sorted T cell fraction (not recorded which). This sequence joins TRBV12-3 or TRBV12-4 and TRBJ1-5; 9 positions agree with TRBD1. This sequence originates from a male donor with ankylosing spondylitis or in good health (not recorded which). CDR3 coding DNA: TGTGCCAGCAGTTTGGGACAGGGAAGTTTAAGCAATCAGCCCCAGCATTTT. As protein: CASSLGQGSLSNQPQHF.